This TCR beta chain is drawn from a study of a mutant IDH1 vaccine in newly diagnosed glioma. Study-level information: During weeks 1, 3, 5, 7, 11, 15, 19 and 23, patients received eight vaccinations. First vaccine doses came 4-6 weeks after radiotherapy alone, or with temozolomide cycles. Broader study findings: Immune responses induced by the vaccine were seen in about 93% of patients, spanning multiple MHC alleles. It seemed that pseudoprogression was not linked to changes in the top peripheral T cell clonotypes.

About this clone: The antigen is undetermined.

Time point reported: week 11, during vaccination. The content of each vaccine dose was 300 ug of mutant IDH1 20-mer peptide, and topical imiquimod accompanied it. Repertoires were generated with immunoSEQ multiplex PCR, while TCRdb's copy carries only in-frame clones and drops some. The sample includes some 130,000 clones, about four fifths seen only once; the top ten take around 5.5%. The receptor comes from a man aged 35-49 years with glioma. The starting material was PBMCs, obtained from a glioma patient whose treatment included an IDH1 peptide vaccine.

CDR3 region: CATSTYRGSSGSNQPQHF. In DNA form, the CDR3 reads TGTGCCACCAGTACCTACAGGGGCTCCTCGGGGAGCAATCAGCCCCAGCATTTT. The chain carries TRBV15 and TRBJ1-5, with 7 bases matching TRBD1. Germline V lookup: CDR1 LNHNV, CDR2 YYDKDF (reference sequence). The CDR3 is made up of 18 amino acids. With 6 bases clipped from V and 1 base from J, the junction kept 15 bases outside the gene matches. The full variable domain, completed using reference TRBV15 and TRBJ1-5, is DAMVIQNPRYQVTQFGKPVTLSCSQTLNHNVMYWYQQKSSQAPKLLFHYYDKDFNNEADTPDNFQSRRPNTSFCFLDIRSPGLGDTAMYLCATSTYRGSSGSNQPQHFGDGTRLSIL.